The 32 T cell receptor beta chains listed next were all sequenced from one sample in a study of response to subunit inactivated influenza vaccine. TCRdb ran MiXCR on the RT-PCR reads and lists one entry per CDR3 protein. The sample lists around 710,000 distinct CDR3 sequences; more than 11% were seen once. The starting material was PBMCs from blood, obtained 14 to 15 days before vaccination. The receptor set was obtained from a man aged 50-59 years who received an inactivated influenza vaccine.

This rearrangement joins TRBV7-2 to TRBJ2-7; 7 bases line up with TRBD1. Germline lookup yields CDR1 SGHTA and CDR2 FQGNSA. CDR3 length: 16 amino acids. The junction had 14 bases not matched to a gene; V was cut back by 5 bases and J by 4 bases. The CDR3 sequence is CASSIQSGTVLYEQYF. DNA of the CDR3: TGTGCCAGCAGCATCCAATCCGGGACAGTCCTATACGAGCAGTACTTC.

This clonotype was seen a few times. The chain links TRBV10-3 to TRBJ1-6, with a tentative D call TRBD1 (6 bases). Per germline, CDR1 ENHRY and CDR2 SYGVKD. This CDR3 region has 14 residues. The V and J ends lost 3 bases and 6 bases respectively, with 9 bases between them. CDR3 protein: CAISDLDSNSPLHF. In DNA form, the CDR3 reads TGTGCCATCAGTGATTTGGACAGTAATTCACCCCTCCACTTT.

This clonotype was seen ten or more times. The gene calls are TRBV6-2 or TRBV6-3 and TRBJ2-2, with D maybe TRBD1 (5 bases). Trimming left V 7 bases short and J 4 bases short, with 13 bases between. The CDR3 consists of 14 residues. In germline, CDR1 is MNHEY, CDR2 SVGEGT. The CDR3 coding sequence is TGTGCCAGCAAAAACCTAAGGGGCACCGGGGAGCTGTTTTTT. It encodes CASKNLRGTGELFF.

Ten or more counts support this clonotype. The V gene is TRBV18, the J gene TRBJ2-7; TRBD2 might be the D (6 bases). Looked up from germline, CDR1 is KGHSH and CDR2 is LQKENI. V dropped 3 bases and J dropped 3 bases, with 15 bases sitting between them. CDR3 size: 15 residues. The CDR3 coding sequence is TGTGCCAGCTCACCCGGGGAGGCAGGAGTCTACGAGCAGTACTTC. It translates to CASSPGEAGVYEQYF.

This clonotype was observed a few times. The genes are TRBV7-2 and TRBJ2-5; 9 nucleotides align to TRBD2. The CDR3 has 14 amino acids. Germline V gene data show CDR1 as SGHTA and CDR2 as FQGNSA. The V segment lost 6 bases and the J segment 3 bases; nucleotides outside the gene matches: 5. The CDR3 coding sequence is TGTGCCAGCAGACTTGTAGCGGGAGAAGAGACCCAGTACTTC. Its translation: CASRLVAGEETQYF.

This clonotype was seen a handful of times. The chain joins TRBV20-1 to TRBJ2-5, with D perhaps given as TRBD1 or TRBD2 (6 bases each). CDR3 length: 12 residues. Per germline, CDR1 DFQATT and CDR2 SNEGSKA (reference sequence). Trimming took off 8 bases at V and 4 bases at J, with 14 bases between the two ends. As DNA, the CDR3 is TGCAGTACCCGGGGGCAGCTAGAGACCCAGTACTTC. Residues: CSTRGQLETQYF.

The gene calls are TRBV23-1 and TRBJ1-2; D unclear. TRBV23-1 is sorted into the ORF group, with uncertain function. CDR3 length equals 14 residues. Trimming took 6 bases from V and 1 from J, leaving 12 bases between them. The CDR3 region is CASRPGRLNYGYTF. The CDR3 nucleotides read TGCGCCAGCAGACCCGGACGCCTTAACTATGGCTACACCTTC.

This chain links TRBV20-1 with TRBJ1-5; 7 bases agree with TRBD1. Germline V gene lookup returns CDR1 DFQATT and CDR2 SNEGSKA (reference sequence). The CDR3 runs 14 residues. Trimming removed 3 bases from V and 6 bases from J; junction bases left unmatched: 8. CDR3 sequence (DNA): TGCAGTGCTAGTAAGGGGGCTGGGGGTCAGCCCCAGCATTTT. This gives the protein CSASKGAGGQPQHF.

DNA for the CDR3: TGTGCCAGCAGCTTAACAGGGGCTACCCCCGAGCAGTACTTC. Residues: CASSLTGATPEQYF. The V call is TRBV7-9, the J call TRBJ2-7; 7 nucleotides agree with TRBD1. Germline CDR1 and CDR2: SEHNR and FQNEAQ (reference sequence). The V segment lost 2 bases and the J segment 6 bases; nucleotides outside the gene matches: 7. The CDR3 is made up of 14 amino acids.

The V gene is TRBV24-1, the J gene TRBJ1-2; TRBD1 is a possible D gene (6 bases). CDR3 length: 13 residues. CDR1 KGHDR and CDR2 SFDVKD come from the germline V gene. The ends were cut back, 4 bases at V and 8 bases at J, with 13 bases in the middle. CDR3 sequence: CATSESGTPGYTF. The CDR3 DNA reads TGTGCCACCAGTGAATCCGGGACACCCGGCTACACCTTC.

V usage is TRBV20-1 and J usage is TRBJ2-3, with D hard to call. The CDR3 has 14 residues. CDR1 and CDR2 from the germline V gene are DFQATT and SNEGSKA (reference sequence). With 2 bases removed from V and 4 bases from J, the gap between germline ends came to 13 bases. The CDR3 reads CSARSSSTPDTQYF. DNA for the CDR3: TGCAGTGCTAGATCAAGTTCGACACCAGATACGCAGTATTTT.

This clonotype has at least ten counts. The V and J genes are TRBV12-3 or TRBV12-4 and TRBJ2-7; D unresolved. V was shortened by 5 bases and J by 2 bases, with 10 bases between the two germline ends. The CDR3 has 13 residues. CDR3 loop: CASSIGGPYEQYF. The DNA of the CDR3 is TGTGCCAGCAGTATAGGCGGACCCTACGAGCAGTACTTC.

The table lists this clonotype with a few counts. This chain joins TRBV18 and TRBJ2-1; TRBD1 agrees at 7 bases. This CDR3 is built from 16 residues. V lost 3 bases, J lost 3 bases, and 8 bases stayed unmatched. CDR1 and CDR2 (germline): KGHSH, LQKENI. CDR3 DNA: TGTGCCAGCTCACCCCCGGGACAGAATATCTACAATGAGCAGTTCTTC. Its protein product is CASSPPGQNIYNEQFF.

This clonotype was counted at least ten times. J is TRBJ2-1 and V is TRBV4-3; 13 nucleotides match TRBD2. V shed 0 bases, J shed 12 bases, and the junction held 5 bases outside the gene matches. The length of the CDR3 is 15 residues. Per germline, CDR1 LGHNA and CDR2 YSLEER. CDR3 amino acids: CASSQEGLAGARQFF. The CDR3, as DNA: TGCGCCAGCAGCCAAGAAGGACTAGCGGGAGCTAGGCAGTTCTTC.

CDR3 DNA: TGCGCCAGCAGCTTGGCCGCGGGGGCCTCTGGTAATGAGCAGTTCTTC. It encodes CASSLAAGASGNEQFF. This chain uses TRBV5-1 with TRBJ2-1; a weak D match, TRBD2 (7 bases). V was clipped by 0 bases and J by 7 bases, with 17 bases between them. Germline V gives CDR1 SGHRS, CDR2 YFSETQ. The CDR3 spans 16 residues.

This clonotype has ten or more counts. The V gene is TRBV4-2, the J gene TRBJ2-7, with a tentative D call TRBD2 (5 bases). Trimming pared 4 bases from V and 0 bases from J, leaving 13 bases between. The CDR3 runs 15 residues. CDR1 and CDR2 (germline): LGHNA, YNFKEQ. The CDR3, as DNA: TGTGCCAGCAGCCGAGACGTAGGGAGCTCCTACGAGCAGTACTTC. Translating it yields CASSRDVGSSYEQYF.

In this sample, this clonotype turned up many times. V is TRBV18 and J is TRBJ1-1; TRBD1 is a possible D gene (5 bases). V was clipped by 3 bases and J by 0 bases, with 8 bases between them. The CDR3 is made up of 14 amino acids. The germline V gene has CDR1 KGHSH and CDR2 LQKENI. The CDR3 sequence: CASSPGLMNTEAFF. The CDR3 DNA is TGTGCCAGCTCACCGGGACTTATGAACACTGAAGCTTTCTTT.

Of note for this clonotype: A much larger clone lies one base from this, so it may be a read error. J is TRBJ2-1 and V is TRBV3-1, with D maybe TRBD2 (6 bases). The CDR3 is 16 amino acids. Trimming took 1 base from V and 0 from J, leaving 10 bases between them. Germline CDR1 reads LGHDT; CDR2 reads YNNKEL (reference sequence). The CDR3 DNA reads TGTGCCAGCAGCCAAGCGGCGGGGAGCTCCTACAATGAGCAGTTCTTC. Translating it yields CASSQAAGSSYNEQFF.

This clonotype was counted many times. CDR3 amino acids: CASSSWYEQYF. Written as DNA, the CDR3 is TGTGCCAGCAGTTCCTGGTACGAGCAGTACTTC. This sequence joins TRBV6-5 and TRBJ2-7, with D hard to call. In germline, CDR1 is MNHEY, CDR2 SVGAGI. V was pared by 4 bases and J by 4 bases, with 5 bases between. This CDR3 is 11 amino acids long.

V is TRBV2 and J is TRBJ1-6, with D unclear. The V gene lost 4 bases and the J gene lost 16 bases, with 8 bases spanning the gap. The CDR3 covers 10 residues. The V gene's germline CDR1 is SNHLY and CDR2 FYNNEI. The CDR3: CASSAERLHF. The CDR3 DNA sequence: TGTGCCAGCAGTGCCGAGCGGCTCCACTTT.

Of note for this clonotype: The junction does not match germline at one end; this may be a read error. The CDR3 reads CASTPDAKPNYGYAF. The DNA for the CDR3 is TGTGCCAGCACCCCCGACGCCAAGCCTAACTATGGCTACGCCTTC. The chain employs TRBV4-2 and TRBJ1-2, with no clear D. Per germline, CDR1 LGHNA and CDR2 YNFKEQ. There are 15 residues in the CDR3.

DNA of the CDR3: TGTGCCAGCAGTTTATCCATCGCGGGAGGGGGCAATGAGCAGTTCTTC. Translated: CASSLSIAGGGNEQFF. This sequence joins TRBV6-5 and TRBJ2-1; 9 positions agree with TRBD2. Losses at the gene ends were 4 bases for V and 6 bases for J; bases not matched to a gene: 10. The CDR3 extends over 16 amino acids. Germline CDR1 MNHEY, CDR2 SVGAGI.

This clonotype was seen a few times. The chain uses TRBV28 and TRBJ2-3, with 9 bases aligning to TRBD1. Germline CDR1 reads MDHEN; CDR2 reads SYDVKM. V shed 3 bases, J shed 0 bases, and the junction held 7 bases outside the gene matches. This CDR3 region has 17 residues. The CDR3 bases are TGTGCCAGCAGTTTGGGCCCCGGGACAGGGAGCACAGATACGCAGTATTTT. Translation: CASSLGPGTGSTDTQYF.

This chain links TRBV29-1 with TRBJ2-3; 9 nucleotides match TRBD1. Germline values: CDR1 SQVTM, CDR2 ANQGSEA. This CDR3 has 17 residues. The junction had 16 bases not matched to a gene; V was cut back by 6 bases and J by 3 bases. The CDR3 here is CSVSPGQGRAGTDTQYF. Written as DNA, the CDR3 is TGCAGCGTCTCACCCGGACAGGGGAGAGCGGGAACAGATACGCAGTATTTT.

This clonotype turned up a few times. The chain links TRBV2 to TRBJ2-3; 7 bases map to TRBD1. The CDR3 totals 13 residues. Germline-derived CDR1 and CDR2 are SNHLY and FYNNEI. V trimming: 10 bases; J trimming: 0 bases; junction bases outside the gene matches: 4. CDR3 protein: CATGQTSTDTQYF. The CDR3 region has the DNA TGTGCCACGGGACAGACCAGCACAGATACGCAGTATTTT.

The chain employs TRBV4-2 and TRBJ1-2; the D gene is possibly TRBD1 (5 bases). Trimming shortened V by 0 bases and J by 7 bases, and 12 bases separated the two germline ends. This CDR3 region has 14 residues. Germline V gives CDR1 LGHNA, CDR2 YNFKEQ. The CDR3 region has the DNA TGTGCCAGCAGCCAAGAGTGGGGGATCGGTGGCTACACCTTC. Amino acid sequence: CASSQEWGIGGYTF.

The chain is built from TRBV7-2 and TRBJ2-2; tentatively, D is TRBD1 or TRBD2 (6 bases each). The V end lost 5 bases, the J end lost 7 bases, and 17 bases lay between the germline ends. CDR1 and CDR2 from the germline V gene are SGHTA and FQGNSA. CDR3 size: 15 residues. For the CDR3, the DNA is TGTGCCAGCAGCCCGCCCGGGGGCGCGCTCGGGGAGCTGTTTTTT. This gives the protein CASSPPGGALGELFF.

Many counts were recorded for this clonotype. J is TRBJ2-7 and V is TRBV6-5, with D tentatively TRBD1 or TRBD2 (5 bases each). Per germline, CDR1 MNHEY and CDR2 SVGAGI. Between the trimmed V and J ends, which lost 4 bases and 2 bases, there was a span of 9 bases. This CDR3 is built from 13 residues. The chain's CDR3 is CASSWGYTYEQYF. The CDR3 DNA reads TGTGCCAGCAGTTGGGGGTATACCTACGAGCAGTACTTC.

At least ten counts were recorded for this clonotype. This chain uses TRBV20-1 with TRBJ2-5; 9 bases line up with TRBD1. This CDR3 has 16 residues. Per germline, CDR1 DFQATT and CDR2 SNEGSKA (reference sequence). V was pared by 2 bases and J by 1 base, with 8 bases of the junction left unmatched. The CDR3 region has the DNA TGCAGTGCTAGACCGAACCGGGACAGGGCCCAAGAGACCCAGTACTTC. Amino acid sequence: CSARPNRDRAQETQYF.

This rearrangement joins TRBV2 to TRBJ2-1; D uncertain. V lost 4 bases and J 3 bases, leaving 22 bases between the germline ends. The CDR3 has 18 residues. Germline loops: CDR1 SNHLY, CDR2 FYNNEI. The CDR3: CASSGFIDSVPRYNEQFF. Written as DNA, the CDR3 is TGTGCCAGCAGTGGTTTCATCGACTCCGTTCCTCGCTACAATGAGCAGTTCTTC.

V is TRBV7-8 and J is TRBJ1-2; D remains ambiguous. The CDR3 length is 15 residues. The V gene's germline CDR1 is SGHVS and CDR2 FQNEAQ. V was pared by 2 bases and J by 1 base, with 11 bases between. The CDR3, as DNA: TGTGCCAGCAGCTTACATCTGGCCAATAACTATGGCTACACCTTC. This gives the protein CASSLHLANNYGYTF.

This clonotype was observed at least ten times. The CDR3, as DNA: TGTGCCAGCAGTGAAGAAATAAATGAGCAGTTCTTC. Its protein product is CASSEEINEQFF. The chain has TRBV2 and TRBJ2-1; D call uncertain. Trimming took off 1 base at V and 7 bases at J, with 5 bases between the two ends. From germline, CDR1 is SNHLY and CDR2 FYNNEI. The CDR3 contains 12 residues.